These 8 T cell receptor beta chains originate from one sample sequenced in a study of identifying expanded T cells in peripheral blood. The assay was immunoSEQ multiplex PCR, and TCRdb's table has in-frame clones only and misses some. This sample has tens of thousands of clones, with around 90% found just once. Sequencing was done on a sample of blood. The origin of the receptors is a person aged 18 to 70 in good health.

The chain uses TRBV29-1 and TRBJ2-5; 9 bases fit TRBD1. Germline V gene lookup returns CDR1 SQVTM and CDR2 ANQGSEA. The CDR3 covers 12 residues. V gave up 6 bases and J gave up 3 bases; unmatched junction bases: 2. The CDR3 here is CSVGQGKETQYF. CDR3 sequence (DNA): TGCAGCGTGGGACAGGGCAAAGAGACCCAGTACTTC.

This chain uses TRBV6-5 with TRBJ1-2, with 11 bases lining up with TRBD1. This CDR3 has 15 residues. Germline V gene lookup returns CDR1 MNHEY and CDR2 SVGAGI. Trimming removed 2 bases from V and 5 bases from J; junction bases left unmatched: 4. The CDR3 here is CASSYGTGGWYGYTF. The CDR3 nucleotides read TGTGCCAGCAGTTACGGGACAGGGGGATGGTATGGCTACACCTTC.

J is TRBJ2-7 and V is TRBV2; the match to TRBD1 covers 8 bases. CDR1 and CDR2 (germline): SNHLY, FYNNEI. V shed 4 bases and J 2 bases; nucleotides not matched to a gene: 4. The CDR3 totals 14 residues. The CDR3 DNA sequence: TGTGCCAGCAGTGCCCCGGACAGGGCCTACGAGCAGTACTTC. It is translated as CASSAPDRAYEQYF.

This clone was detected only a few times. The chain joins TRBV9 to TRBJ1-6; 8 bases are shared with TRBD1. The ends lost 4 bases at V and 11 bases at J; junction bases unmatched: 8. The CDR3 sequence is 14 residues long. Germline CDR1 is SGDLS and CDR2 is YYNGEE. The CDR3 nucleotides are TGTGCCAGCAGCCCCGCAGGGGGCAGGACACCCCTCCACTTT. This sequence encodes CASSPAGGRTPLHF.

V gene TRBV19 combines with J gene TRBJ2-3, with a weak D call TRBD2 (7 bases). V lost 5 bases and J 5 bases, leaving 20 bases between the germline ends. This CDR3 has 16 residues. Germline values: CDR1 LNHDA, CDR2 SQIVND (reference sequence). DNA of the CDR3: TGTGCCAGTAGTCCCTTAGGGGGAGGGAGGGGAGATACGCAGTATTTT. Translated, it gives CASSPLGGGRGDTQYF.

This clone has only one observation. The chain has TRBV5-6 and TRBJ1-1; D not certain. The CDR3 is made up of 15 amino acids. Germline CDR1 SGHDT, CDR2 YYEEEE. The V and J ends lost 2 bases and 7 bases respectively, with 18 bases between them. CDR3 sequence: CASSLIDRGTNEAFF. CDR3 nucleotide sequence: TGTGCCAGCAGCTTAATCGATCGGGGTACTAATGAAGCTTTCTTT.

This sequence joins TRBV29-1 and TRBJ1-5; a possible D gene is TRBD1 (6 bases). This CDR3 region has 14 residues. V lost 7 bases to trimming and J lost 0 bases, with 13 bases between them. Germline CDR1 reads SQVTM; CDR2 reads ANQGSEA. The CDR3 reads CSARTGNSNQPQHF. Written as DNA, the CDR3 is TGCAGCGCCCGAACAGGGAATAGCAATCAGCCCCAGCATTTT.

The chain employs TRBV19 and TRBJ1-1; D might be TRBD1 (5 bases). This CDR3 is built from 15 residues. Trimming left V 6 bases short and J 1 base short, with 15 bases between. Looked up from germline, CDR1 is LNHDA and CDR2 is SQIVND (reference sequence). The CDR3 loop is CASRPRRGGNTEAFF. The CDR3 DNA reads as TGTGCCAGTAGACCCCGGCGGGGGGGGAACACTGAAGCTTTCTTT.